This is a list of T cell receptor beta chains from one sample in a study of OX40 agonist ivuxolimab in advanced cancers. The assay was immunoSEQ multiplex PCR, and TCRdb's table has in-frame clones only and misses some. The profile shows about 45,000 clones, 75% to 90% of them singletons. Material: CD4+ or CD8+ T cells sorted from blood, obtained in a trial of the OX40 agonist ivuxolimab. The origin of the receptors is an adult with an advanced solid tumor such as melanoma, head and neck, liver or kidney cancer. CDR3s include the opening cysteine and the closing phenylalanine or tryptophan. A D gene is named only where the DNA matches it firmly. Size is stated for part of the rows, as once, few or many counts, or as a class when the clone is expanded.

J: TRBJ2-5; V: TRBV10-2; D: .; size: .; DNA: TGCGCCAGCAGTGAGGATATAGCGGACAAACAAGAGACCCAGTACTTC; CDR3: CASSEDIADKQETQYF
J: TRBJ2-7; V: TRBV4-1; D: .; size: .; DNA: TGCGCCAGCAGCCAGTTGTGGGCGAGCGGAACCTACGAGCAGTACTTC; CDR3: CASSQLWASGTYEQYF
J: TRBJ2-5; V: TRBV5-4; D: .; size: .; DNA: TGTGCCAGCAGCGATCCAGGCGGGGAGGACCAAGAGACCCAGTACTTC; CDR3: CASSDPGGEDQETQYF
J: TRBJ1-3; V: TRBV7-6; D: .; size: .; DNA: TGTGCCAGCAGCCCAGCGGTAGACACTAGAAACACCATATATTTT; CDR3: CASSPAVDTRNTIYF
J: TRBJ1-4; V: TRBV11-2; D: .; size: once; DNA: TGTGCCAGCAGCTTAGGCTGGCAGCTTAATGAAAAACTGTTTTTT; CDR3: CASSLGWQLNEKLFF
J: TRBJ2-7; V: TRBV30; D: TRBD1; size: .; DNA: TGTGCCTGGAGTGCGACAGGGGGCGAGCAGTACTTC; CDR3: CAWSATGGEQYF
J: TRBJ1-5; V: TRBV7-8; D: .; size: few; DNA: TGTGCCAGCAGCTTAGGGGCAGGGCGAAATCAGCCCCAGCATTTT; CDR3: CASSLGAGRNQPQHF
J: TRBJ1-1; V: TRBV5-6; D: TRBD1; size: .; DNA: TGTGCCAGCAGCCCATTAAAGACAGGGGGAGGGACTGAAGCTTTCTTT; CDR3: CASSPLKTGGGTEAFF
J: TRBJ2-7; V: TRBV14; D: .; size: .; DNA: TGTGCCAGCAGCCAAGATTTCGGACAGACCTACGAGCAGTACTTC; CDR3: CASSQDFGQTYEQYF
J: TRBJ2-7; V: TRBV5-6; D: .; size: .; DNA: TGTGCCAGCAGTCAGGGGCTTCCCTACGAGCAGTACTTC; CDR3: CASSQGLPYEQYF
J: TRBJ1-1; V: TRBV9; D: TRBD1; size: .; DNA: TGTGCCAGCAGCGTAGCGGACAGGGACGACACTGAAGCTTTCTTT; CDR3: CASSVADRDDTEAFF
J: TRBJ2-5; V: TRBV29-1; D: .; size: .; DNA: TGCAGCGTTCGACGACAAGAGACCCAGTACTTC; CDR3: CSVRRQETQYF
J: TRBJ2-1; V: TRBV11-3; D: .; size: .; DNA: TGTGCCAGCAGCTTAGATCTACCTAGCTACCCCTACAATGAGCAGTTCTTC; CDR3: CASSLDLPSYPYNEQFF
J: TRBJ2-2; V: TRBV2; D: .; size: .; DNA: TGTGCCAGCAGTGACTGGGGACCTACGGCCACCGGGGAGCTGTTTTTT; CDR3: CASSDWGPTATGELFF
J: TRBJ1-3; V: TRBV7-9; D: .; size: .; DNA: TGTGCCAGCAGCTTATACGGTGGCAGCTCCTCTGGAAACACCATATATTTT; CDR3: CASSLYGGSSSGNTIYF
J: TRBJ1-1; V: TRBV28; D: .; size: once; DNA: TGTGCCAGCATCCCCTTGGGCCGAGCATTTGAAGCTTTCTTT; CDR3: CASIPLGRAFEAFF
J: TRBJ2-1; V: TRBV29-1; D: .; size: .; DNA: TGCAGCGTTTTTAGCAGTTTCGATGAGCAGTTCTTC; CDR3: CSVFSSFDEQFF
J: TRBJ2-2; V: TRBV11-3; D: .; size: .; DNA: TGTGCCAGCAGCCAAGGCGGGGAGCTGTTTTTT; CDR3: CASSQGGELFF
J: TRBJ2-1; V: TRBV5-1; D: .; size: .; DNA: TGCGCCAGCAGCTGGGACGGACAAAGCTCCTACAATGAGCAGTTCTTC; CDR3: CASSWDGQSSYNEQFF
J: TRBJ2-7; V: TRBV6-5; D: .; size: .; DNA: TGTGCCAGCAGTTACGGGACTGCTTCCTACGAGCAGTACTTC; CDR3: CASSYGTASYEQYF
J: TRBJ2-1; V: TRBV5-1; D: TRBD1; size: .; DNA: TGCGCCAGCAGCTCAGGGGGCGAGCTCAGTGAGCAGTTCTTC; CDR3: CASSSGGELSEQFF
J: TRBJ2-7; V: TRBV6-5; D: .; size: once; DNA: TGTGCCAGCAGCAAGGGTTTCTCCTACGAGCAGTACTTC; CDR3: CASSKGFSYEQYF
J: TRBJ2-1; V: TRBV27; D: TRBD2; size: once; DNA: TGTGCCAGCAGTTTTTCCCGGACTAGCGGGTACAATGAGCAGTTCTTC; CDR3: CASSFSRTSGYNEQFF
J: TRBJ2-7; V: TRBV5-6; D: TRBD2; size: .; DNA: TGTGCCAGCAGCTACGGGACTAACCCCTACGAGCAGTACTTC; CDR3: CASSYGTNPYEQYF
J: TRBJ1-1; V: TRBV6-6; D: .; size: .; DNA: TGTGCCAGCAGGGGAACACTAATGAACACTGAAGCTTTCTTT; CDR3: CASRGTLMNTEAFF
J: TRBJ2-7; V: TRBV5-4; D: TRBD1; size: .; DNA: TGTGCCAGCAGCCCCTACAGGGGATCCTACGAGCAGTACTTC; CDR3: CASSPYRGSYEQYF
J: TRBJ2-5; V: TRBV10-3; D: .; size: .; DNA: TGTGCCATCAGTGAATTGGAAGAGACCCAGTACTTC; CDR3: CAISELEETQYF
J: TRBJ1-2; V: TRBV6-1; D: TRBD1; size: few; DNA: TGTGCCAGCAGGGTTGGACAGGGGCCGAACTATGGCTACACCTTC; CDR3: CASRVGQGPNYGYTF
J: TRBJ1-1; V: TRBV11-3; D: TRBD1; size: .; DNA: TGTGCCAGCAGCTGGGACAGTTTGAACACTGAAGCTTTCTTT; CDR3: CASSWDSLNTEAFF
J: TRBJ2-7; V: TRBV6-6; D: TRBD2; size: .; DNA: TGTGCCAGCAAAGTACTAGCGGGGTCCTACGAGCAGTACTTC; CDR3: CASKVLAGSYEQYF
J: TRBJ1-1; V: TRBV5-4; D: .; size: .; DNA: TGTGCCAGCAGCCCGGGGGGGGCTGAAGCTTTCTTT; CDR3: CASSPGGAEAFF
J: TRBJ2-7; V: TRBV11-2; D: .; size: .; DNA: TGTGCCAGCAGCCCGATAACCGAGGACGAGCAGTACTTC; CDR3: CASSPITEDEQYF
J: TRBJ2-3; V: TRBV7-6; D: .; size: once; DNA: TGTGCCAGCAGCAACCTCGGGTCGTATCACACAGATACGCAGTATTTT; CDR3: CASSNLGSYHTDTQYF
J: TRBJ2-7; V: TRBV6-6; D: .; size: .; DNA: TGTGCCAGCAGTTACGGGGTTAGGGACGAGCAGTACTTC; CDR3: CASSYGVRDEQYF
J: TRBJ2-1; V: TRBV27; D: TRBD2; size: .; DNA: TGTGCCAGCAGTTTCGCTAGCGGGCAGAATGAGCAGTTCTTC; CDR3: CASSFASGQNEQFF
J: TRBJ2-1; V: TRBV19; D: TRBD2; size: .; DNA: TGTGCCAGTAGTATATCTAGCGGGGGGTTTGTTGAGCAGTTCTTC; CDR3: CASSISSGGFVEQFF
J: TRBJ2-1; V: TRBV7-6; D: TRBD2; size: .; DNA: TGTGCCAGCAGCTCAGCGGGAGGCCGATACAATGAGCAGTTCTTC; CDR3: CASSSAGGRYNEQFF
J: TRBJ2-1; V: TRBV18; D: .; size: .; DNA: TGTGCCAGCTCACCAGAGCGGTTAGCCTACAATGAGCAGTTCTTC; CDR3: CASSPERLAYNEQFF
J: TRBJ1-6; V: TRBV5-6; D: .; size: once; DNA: TGTGCCAGCAGCGCGCGATTAGGAGGGTTATACTATAATTCACCCCTCCACTTT; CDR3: CASSARLGGLYYNSPLHF
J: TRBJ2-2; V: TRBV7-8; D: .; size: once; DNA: TGTGCCAGCAGCCCTCCTCGGGTCGGGGAGCTGTTTTTT; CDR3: CASSPPRVGELFF
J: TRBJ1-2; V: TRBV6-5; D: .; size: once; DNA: TGTGCCAGCAGTTACCCCGGAGGGAACTATGGCTACACCTTC; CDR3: CASSYPGGNYGYTF
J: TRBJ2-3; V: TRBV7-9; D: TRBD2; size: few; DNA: TGTGCCAGCAGCTTAGGAGCGGGAATCCTTACAGATACGCAGTATTTT; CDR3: CASSLGAGILTDTQYF
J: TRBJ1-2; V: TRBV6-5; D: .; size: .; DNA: TGTGCCAGCACCTCTAAAACAGGCATCTATGGCTACACCTTC; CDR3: CASTSKTGIYGYTF
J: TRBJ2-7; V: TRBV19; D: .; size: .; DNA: TGTGCCAGTAGTCCGGGACGCGGTGCCTACGAGCAGTACTTC; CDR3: CASSPGRGAYEQYF
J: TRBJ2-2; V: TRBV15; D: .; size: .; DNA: TGTGCCACCAAGGGGCAGGGGTATATCACGACCGGGGAGCTGTTTTTT; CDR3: CATKGQGYITTGELFF
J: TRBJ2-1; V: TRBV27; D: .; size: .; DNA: TGTGCCAGCAGTTTTGGGTATGAGCAGTTCTTC; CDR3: CASSFGYEQFF
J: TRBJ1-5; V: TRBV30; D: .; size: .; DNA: TGTGCCTGGAGGAACACCGAAGTTGGTGTTAAGAATCAGCCCCAGCATTTT; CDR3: CAWRNTEVGVKNQPQHF
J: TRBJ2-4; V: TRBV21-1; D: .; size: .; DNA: TGTGCCAGCAGCACCAACCCTGGACAGGGGGCCTTTGTAGACATTCAGTACTTC; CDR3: CASSTNPGQGAFVDIQYF
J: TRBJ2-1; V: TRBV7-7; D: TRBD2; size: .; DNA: TGTGCCAGCAGCTCCCTAGCGGGAGCTTACCATGAGCAGTTCTTC; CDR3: CASSSLAGAYHEQFF